This TCR beta chain was sequenced in a study of cytomegalovirus exposure and HLA in healthy donors. Study-wide results and caveats: It was reported in a later analysis that an Asian-associated ancestry cluster showed fewer N-insertions than the 666-donor mean.

A note on this clone: Its specificity is unknown. At one end the junction does not follow the germline gene, possibly because of a read error.

Germline V gene data show CDR1 as SEHNR and CDR2 as FQNEAQ (reference sequence). This CDR3 is built from 14 residues. Researchers ran the PCR with 60 Vbeta and 13 Jbeta primers. Profiled with immunoSEQ multiplex PCR; TCRdb holds only in-frame clones, not every one. The sample consists of approximately 150,000 clones, 79% of them appearing once. The TCR sequence derives from a man aged 50-59 years in good health and CMV-seropositive. Material for sequencing was PBMCs. The V gene is TRBV7-9, the J gene TRBJ2-3; TRBD2 agrees at 7 bases. Here the CDR3 DNA reads TGTTCCAGCAGCTTACCCGGACTAGGAGATACGCAGTATTTT. Encoded protein: CSSSLPGLGDTQYF.